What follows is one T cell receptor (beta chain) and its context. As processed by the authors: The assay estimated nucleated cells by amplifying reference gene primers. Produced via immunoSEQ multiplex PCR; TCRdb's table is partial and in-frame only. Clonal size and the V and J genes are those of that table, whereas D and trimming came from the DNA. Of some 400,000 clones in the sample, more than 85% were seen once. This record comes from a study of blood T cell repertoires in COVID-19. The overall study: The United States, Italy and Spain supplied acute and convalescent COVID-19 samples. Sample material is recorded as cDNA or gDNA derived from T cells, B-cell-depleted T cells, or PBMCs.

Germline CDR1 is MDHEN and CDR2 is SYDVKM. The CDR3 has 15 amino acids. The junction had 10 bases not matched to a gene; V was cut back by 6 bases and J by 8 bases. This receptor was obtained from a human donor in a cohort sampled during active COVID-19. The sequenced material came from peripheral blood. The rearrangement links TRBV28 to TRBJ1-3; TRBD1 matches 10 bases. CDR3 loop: CASSHPGQGSYTIYF. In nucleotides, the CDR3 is TGTGCCAGCAGCCACCCGGGACAGGGGTCGTACACCATATATTTT.